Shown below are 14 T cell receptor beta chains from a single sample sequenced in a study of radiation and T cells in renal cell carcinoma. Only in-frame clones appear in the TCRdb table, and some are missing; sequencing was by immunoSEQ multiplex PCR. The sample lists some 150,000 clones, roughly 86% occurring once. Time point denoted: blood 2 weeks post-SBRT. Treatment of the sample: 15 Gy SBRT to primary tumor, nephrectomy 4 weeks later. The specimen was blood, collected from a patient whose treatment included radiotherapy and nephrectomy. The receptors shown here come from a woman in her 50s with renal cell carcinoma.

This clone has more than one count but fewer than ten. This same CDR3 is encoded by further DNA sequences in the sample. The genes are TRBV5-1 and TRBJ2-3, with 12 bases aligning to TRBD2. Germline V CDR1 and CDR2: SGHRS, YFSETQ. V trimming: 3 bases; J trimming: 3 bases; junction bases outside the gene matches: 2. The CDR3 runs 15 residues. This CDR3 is CASSSSGGATDTQYF. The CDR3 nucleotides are TGCGCCAGCAGCTCTAGCGGGGGGGCGACAGATACGCAGTATTTT.

The CDR3 DNA is TGTGCCAGCAGCGGCTCAGAGGGAGGTTTAGGGTACACTGAAGCTTTCTTT. Protein sequence: CASSGSEGGLGYTEAFF. The chain is built from TRBV9 and TRBJ1-1; the D is unclear. Trimming pared 3 bases from V and 3 bases from J, leaving 21 bases between. Germline V lookup: CDR1 SGDLS, CDR2 YYNGEE. The CDR3 totals 17 residues.

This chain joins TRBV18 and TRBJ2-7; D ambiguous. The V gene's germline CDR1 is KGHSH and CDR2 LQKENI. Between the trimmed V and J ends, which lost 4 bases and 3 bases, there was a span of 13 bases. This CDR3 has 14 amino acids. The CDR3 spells CASSQGIEFYEQYF. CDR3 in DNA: TGTGCCAGCTCACAGGGCATCGAGTTCTACGAGCAGTACTTC.

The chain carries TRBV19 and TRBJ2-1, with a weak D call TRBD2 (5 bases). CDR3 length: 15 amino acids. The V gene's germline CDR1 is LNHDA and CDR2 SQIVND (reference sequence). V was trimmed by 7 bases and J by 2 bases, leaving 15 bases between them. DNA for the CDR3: TGTGCCAGTACTACTAGGGTTACAGCCTACAATGAGCAGTTCTTC. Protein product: CASTTRVTAYNEQFF.

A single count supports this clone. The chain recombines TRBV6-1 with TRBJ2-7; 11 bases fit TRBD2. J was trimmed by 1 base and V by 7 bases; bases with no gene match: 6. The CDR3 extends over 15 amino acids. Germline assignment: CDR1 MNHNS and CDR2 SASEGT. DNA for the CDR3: TGTGCCAGCAATCAACTAGCGGGGGAATCCTACGAGCAGTACTTC. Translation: CASNQLAGESYEQYF.

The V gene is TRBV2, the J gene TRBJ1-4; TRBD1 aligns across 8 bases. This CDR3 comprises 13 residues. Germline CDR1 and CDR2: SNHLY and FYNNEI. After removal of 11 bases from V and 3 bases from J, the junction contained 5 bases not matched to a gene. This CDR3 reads CAGEQGANEKLFF. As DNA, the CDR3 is TGTGCCGGGGAACAGGGGGCTAATGAAAAACTGTTTTTT.

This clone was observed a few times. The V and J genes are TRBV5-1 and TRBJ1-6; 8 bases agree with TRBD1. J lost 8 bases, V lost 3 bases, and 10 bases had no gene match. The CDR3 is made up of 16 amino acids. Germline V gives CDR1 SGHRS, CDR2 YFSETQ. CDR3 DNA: TGCGCCAGCAGCTCGCACTCCGGGACAGGTGATTCACCCCTCCACTTT. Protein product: CASSSHSGTGDSPLHF.

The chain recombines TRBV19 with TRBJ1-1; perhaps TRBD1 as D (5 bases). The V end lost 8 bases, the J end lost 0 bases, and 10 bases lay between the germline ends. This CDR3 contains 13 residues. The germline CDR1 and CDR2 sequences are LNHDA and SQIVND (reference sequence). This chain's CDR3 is CASRGGLNTEAFF. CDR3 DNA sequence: TGTGCCAGTCGGGGGGGGTTGAACACTGAAGCTTTCTTT.

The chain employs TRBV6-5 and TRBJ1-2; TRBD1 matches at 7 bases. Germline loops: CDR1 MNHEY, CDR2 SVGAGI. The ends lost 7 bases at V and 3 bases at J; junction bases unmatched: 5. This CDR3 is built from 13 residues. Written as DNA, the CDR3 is TGTGCCAGCACGACAGGGTCACACTATGGCTACACCTTC. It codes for CASTTGSHYGYTF.

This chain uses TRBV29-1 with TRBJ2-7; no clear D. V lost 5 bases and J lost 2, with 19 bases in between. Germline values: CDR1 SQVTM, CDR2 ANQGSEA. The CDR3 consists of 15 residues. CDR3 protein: CSVTPQRSSPYEQYF. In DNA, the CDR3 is TGCAGCGTTACCCCTCAACGATCGTCTCCCTACGAGCAGTACTTC.

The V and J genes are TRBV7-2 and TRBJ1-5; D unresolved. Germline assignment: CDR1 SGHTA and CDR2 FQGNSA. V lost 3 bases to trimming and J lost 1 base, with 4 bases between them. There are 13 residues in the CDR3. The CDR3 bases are TGTGCCAGCAGCTTCCAAAGCAATCAGCCCCAGCATTTT. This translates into CASSFQSNQPQHF.

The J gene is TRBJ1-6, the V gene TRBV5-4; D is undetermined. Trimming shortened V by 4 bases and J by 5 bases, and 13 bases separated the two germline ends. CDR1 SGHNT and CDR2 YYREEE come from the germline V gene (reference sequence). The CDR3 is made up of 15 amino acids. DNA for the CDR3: TGTGCCAGCAGCCCTATACAGAGCGATAATTCACCCCTCCACTTT. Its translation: CASSPIQSDNSPLHF.

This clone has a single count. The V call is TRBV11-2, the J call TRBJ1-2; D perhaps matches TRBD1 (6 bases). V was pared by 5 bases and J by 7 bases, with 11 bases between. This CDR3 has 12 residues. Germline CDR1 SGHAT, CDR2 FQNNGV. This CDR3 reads CASSTQGTGYTF. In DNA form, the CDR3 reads TGTGCCAGCAGCACTCAGGGGACTGGCTACACCTTC.

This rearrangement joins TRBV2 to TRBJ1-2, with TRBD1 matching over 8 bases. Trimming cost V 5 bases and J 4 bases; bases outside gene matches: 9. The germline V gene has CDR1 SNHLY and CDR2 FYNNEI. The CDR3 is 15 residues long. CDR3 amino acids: CASSLREDRAYGYTF. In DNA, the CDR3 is TGTGCCAGCAGTTTACGGGAGGACAGGGCCTATGGCTACACCTTC.